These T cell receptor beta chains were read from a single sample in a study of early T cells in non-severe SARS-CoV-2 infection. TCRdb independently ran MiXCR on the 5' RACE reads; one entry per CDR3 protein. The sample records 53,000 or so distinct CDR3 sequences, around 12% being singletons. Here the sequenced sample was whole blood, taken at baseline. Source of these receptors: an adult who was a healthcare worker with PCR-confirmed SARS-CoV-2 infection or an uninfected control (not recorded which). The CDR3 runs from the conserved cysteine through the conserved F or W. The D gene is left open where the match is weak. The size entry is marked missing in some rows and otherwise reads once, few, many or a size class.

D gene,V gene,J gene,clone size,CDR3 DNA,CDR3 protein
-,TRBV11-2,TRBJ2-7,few,TGTGCCAGCACCCCGGCCGGATGGGGGTTCGAGCAGTACTTC,CASTPAGWGFEQYF
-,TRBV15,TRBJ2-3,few,TGTGCCACCAGCAGAGATCTCCGACCGGATACGCAGTATTTT,CATSRDLRPDTQYF
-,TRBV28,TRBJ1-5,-,TGTGCCAGCACTCCCGAAATATATCAGCCCCAGCATTTT,CASTPEIYQPQHF
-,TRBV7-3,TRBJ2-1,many,TGTGCCAGCAGCTTACAAGCATCTCCCTACAATGAGCAGTTCTTC,CASSLQASPYNEQFF
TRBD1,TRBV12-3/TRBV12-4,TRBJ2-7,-,TGTGCCAGCAGCTCAAGGACAGGGTACGAGCAGTACTTC,CASSSRTGYEQYF
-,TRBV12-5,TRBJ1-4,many,TGTGCTAGTGGCCCTACCGGACGGGCAGAAAAACTGTTTTTT,CASGPTGRAEKLFF
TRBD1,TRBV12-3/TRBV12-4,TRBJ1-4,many,TGTGCCAGCAGTGAGCCGGGACAGGGGGCTCGGAAACTGTTTTTT,CASSEPGQGARKLFF
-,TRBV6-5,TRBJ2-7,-,TGTGCCAGCAGTTGGACCGGGCGTTACGAGCAGTACTTC,CASSWTGRYEQYF
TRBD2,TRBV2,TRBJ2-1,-,TGTGCCAGCACCCGGACTAGCGCTGGTGAGCAGTTCTTC,CASTRTSAGEQFF
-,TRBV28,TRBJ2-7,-,TGTGCCAGCAACAGCCCCCGGGAGCGGTTCGAGCAGTACTTC,CASNSPRERFEQYF
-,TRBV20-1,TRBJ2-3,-,TGCAGTGCTAGATCTCCAAGGAGGGAGAGCACAGATACGCAGTATTTT,CSARSPRRESTDTQYF
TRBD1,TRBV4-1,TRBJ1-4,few,TGCGCCAGCAGCCAAGAGACAGGGGGCACGGAAAAACTGTTTTTT,CASSQETGGTEKLFF
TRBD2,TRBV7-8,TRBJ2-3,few,TGTGCCAGCAGTAATACCCTGGGACTAGCGGGAGACCCAGATACGCAGTATTTT,CASSNTLGLAGDPDTQYF
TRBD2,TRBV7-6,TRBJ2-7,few,TGTGCCAGCAGCCCTCTCCTCTCAGCGGGGCCCACCTACGAGCAGTACTTC,CASSPLLSAGPTYEQYF
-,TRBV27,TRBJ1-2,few,TGTGCCAGCAGTTTATTTGTGGATTATGGCTACACCTTC,CASSLFVDYGYTF
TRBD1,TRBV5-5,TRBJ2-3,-,TGTGCCAGCAGCTTGGCGGGGCAGGGGGCGACAGATACGCAGTATTTT,CASSLAGQGATDTQYF
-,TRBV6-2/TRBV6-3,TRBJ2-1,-,TGTGCCAGCAGTTACTCAGGACGGGAGAGGGGAAGCAATGAGCAGTTCTTC,CASSYSGRERGSNEQFF
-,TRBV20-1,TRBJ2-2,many,TGCAGTGCTAGAGCCACCAATCAGGGAGGCGGGGAGCTGTTTTTT,CSARATNQGGGELFF
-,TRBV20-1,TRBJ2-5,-,TGCAGTGCTAGCTGGAACCAAGAGACCCAGTACTTC,CSASWNQETQYF
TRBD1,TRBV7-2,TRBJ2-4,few,TGTGCCAGCAGCCCCCGGACAGGGCTGGGGAAAAACATTCAGTACTTC,CASSPRTGLGKNIQYF
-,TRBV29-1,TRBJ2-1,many,TGCAGCGTCGGGCCCTCGGGGCCCATATCCAATGAGCAGTTCTTC,CSVGPSGPISNEQFF
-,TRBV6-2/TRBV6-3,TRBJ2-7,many,TGTGCCAGCAGTCTCCATTGGGAGCAGTACTTC,CASSLHWEQYF
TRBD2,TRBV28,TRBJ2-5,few,TGTGCCAGCAGTTTAAGGCTAGCGGGGCAAGAGACCCAGTACTTC,CASSLRLAGQETQYF
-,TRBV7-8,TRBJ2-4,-,TGTGCCAGCAGCTTAGTAGGCGGTGGGCAGTACTTC,CASSLVGGGQYF
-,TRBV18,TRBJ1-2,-,TGTGCCAGCTCACCCCCGCAGGCATTTTATGGCTACACCTTC,CASSPPQAFYGYTF
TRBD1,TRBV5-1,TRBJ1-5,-,TGCGCCAGCAGCGAGGGGGCGCCCGGTCAGCCCCAGCATTTT,CASSEGAPGQPQHF
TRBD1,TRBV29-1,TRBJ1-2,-,TGCAGCGTTGGCGGGACAGGGGATGGCTACACCTTC,CSVGGTGDGYTF
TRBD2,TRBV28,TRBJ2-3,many,TGTGCCAGCAGTTTAGGGGCCGCGGGAGAAAAAGCGACGCAGTATTTT,CASSLGAAGEKATQYF
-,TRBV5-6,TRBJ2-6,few,TGTGCCAGCAGCTTGCAGGTTGGGGCCAACGTCCTGACTTTC,CASSLQVGANVLTF
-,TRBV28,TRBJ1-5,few,TGTGCCAGCAGTCCAGCTCGGAGCAATCAGCCCCAGCATTTT,CASSPARSNQPQHF
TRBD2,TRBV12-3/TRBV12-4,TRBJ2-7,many,TGTGCCAGCAGTTTAACTAGCGGACCCTACGAGCAGTACTTC,CASSLTSGPYEQYF
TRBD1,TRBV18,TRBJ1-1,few,TGTGCCAGCTCACCAATAGGGACAGGGCTCCGAACAGATGAAGCTTTCTTT,CASSPIGTGLRTDEAFF
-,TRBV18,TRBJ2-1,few,TGTGCCAGCTCACCAAACGGTTACAATGAGCAGTTCTTC,CASSPNGYNEQFF
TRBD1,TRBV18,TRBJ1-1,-,TGTGCCAGCTCACCAACAGGGGACACTGAAGCTTTCTTT,CASSPTGDTEAFF
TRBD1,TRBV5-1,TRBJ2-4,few,TGCGCCAGCAGCTCCGCGGGGACAGGGGGCGAAAACATTCAGTACTTC,CASSSAGTGGENIQYF
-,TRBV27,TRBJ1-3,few,TGTGCCAGCAGCTCAGACGCGGACAGTGGATCGTTCTCTGGAAACACCATATATTTT,CASSSDADSGSFSGNTIYF
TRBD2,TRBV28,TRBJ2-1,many,TGTGCCAGTCTCCGGGGGGGAAGGTCCTACAATGAGCAGTTCTTC,CASLRGGRSYNEQFF
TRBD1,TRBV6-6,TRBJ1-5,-,TGTGCCAGCAATGGAAGGGGGCGAGGGCAGCCCCAGCATTTT,CASNGRGRGQPQHF
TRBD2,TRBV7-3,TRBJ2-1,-,TGTGCCAGCAGCCCCAGCGGGAGCGGGGGTGAGCAGTTCTTC,CASSPSGSGGEQFF
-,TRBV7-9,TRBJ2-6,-,TGTGCCAGCAGTTGGCATTGGGGCCGGAAAGTCTCTGGGGCCAACGTCCTGACTTTC,CASSWHWGRKVSGANVLTF
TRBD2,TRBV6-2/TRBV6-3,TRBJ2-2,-,TGTGCCAGCAGTTACGGACAAGGCGGGCTAGCGGGGAACACCGGGGAGCTGTTTTTT,CASSYGQGGLAGNTGELFF
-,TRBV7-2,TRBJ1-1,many,TGTGCCAGCAGCTTAGCGCGGGGGGTTGCGGCTGAAGCTTTCTTT,CASSLARGVAAEAFF
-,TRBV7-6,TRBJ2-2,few,TGTGCCAGCAGGGTAATGGTGGGACCGAAGGGCACCGGGGAGCTGTTTTTT,CASRVMVGPKGTGELFF
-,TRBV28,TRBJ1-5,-,TGTGCCAGCAGTCCCGACCCACGACCCCAGCATTTT,CASSPDPRPQHF
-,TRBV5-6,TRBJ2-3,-,TGTGCCAGCAGCTTTGGGGCATCAGATACGCAGTATTTT,CASSFGASDTQYF
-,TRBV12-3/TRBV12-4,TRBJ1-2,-,TGTGCCAGCAGCAGGGACGGTTATGGCTACACCTTC,CASSRDGYGYTF
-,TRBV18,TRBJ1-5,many,TGTGCCAGCTCACCAATGGGGGGCAATCAGCCCCAGCATTTT,CASSPMGGNQPQHF
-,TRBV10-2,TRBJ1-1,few,TGCGCCAGCAGTGACCACGTCGTTGTGAACACTGAAGCTTTCTTT,CASSDHVVVNTEAFF